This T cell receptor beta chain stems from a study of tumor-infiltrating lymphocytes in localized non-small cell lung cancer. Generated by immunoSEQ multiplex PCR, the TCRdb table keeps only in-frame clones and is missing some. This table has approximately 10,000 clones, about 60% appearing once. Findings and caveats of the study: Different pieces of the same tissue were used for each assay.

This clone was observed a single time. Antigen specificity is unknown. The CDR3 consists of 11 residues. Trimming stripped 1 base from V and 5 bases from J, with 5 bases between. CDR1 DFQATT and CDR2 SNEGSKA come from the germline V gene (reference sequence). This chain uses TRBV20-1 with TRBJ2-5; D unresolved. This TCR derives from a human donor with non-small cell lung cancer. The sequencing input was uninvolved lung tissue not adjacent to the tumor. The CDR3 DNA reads TGCAGTGCTAGAGGTGGGGAGACCCAGTACTTC. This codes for CSARGGETQYF.